The rows below give T cell receptor beta chains drawn from one sample of a study of T cell repertoires in cytomegalovirus infection. TCRdb re-analysed the reads in MiXCR, keeping a single row per CDR3 protein. The sample carries under 800,000 distinct CDR3 sequences, more than 20% recorded once. Sequencing was performed on CD8+ T cells from PBMCs. The source is a human donor in good health (CMV status not recorded). Some clones in this sample may be carry-over from other donors' samples. CDR3s leave out the opening cysteine and the closing phenylalanine or tryptophan.

>TRBV7-3
ASSLSGGSATSYGYT
>TRBV15
ATSQEGEQY
>TRBV20-1
SARSSGTPTNYGYT
>TRBV2
ASSEEGRRGPPQETQY
>TRBV7-6
ASSKTGGRGEQF
>TRBV28
ATSRLWETQY
>TRBV19
ASSSIEAF
>TRBV7-6
ASSLAPQTEAF
>TRBV7-7
ASSLQPGVSDTGELF
>TRBV6-4
ATSTGRAQTQY
>TRBV27
ASSSPSGQGDGNEQF
>TRBV4-1
ASSQIAASSYNEQF
>TRBV20-1
SATQAGLFNNEQF
>TRBV12-3/TRBV12-4
ASTLLPGQGHGYT
>TRBV5-1
ASSLVGSQNTEAF
>TRBV10-3
AISESWDTRKNTDTQY
>TRBV29-1
SVEGTPSSYEQY
>TRBV29-1
SVADREDEKLF
>TRBV6-5
ASSWDRGMLDTEAF
>TRBV29-1
SVEGPFEPGTNYGYT
>TRBV7-6
ASSDNRGLHEQY
>TRBV2
ASSGTGTGGTYSNQPQH
>TRBV15
ATSRLHRGSGELF
>TRBV28
ASSFLQGQPQH
>TRBV5-1
ASSPAGGTEAF
>TRBV29-1
SVESRDGYT
>TRBV7-3
ASSSVGQSSYNEQF
>TRBV7-9
ASSSPQGVEDTQY
>TRBV4-1
ASSHPRKRNTGELF
>TRBV7-3
ASSRSDSQNEQF
>TRBV2
ASSSNTGFTATQY
>TRBV20-1
SARGDRDYEQY
>TRBV29-1
SVEDRLRGTSDKANYGYT
>TRBV4-3
AGSQALGLAGGQDEQF
>TRBV10-1
ASSDSRDPCNQPQH
>TRBV6-2/TRBV6-3
ASSPSEAYSYNSPLH
>TRBV5-1
ASSLGDGFQETQY
>TRBV5-1
ASSSPLGYT
>TRBV29-1
SAATSGGPYEQY
>TRBV20-1
SARRTGQGENYGYT
>TRBV24-1
ATRGTGGEQETQY
>TRBV7-6
ASSLGPGGWYGYT
>TRBV28
ASRWDSSSSYNEQF